This T cell receptor beta chain was recovered during a study of cytomegalovirus exposure and HLA in healthy donors. Study-level results: TCR beta chains associated with HLA were, in a later analysis, more clonally expanded than equally common others. TCR beta sequences numbering roughly 16,000 were associated with HLA alleles at 0.05 false discovery rate in a later analysis.

This clone was seen once. Its specificity is not known. One end of the junction does not line up with germline, which may come from a read error. Germline CDR1 SEHNR, CDR2 FQNEAQ (reference sequence). This CDR3 spans 10 amino acids. Primers included in the PCR were 60 Vbeta and 13 Jbeta primers. Sequencing used immunoSEQ multiplex PCR; TCRdb keeps in-frame clones, though not all of them. Of some 120,000 clones detected, 84% appear once; the ten largest clones hold around 3%. The origin of this receptor is a woman between 18 and 30 years old in good health and CMV-seropositive. This chain links TRBV7-9 with TRBJ1-4; TRBD1 is a possible D gene (5 bases). The specimen sequenced was PBMCs. DNA of the CDR3: TGTTCCAGCGGGGGGGAAAAACTGTTTTTT. Encoded protein: CSSGGEKLFF.